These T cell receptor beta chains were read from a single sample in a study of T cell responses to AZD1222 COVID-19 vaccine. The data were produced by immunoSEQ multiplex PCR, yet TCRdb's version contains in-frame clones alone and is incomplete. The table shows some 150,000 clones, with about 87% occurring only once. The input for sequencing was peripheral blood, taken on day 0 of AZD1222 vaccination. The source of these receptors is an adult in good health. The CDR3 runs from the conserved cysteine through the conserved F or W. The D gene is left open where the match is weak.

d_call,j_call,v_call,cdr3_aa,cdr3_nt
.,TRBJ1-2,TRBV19,CASSEQTDFYGYTF,TGTGCCAGTAGTGAACAGACAGACTTTTATGGCTACACCTTC
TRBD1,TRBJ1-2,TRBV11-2,CASSSQGVDYTF,TGTGCCAGCAGCTCCCAGGGGGTCGACTACACCTTC
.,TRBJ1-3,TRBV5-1,CASRRERGGNTIYF,TGCGCCAGCAGAAGAGAGAGGGGCGGAAACACCATATATTTT
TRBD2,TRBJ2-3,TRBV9,CASSASGGLAGVNTQYF,TGTGCCAGCAGCGCATCAGGCGGGCTAGCGGGGGTTAATACGCAGTATTTT
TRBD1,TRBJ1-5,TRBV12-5,CASGLAMGQAHQPQHF,TGTGCTAGTGGTTTGGCCATGGGACAGGCCCATCAGCCCCAGCATTTT
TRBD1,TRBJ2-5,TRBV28,CASRGGTGVETQYF,TGTGCCAGCAGGGGGGGGACAGGGGTAGAGACCCAGTACTTC
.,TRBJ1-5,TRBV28,CASTGGSPNQPQHF,TGTGCCAGCACCGGGGGTTCCCCCAATCAGCCCCAGCATTTT
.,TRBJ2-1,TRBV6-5,CASTRRVKGDEQFF,TGTGCCAGCACGCGACGGGTTAAGGGGGATGAGCAGTTCTTC
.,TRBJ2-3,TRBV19,CASSMDYRTDTQYF,TGTGCCAGTAGTATGGATTATCGCACAGATACGCAGTATTTT
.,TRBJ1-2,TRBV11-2,CASSFVAGYTF,TGTGCCAGCAGCTTCGTCGCCGGCTACACCTTC
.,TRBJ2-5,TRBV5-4,CAQGRQETQYF,TGTGCCCAGGGCAGGCAAGAGACCCAGTACTTC
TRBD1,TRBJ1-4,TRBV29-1,CSAGGTNEKLFF,TGCAGCGCAGGGGGTACTAATGAAAAACTGTTTTTT